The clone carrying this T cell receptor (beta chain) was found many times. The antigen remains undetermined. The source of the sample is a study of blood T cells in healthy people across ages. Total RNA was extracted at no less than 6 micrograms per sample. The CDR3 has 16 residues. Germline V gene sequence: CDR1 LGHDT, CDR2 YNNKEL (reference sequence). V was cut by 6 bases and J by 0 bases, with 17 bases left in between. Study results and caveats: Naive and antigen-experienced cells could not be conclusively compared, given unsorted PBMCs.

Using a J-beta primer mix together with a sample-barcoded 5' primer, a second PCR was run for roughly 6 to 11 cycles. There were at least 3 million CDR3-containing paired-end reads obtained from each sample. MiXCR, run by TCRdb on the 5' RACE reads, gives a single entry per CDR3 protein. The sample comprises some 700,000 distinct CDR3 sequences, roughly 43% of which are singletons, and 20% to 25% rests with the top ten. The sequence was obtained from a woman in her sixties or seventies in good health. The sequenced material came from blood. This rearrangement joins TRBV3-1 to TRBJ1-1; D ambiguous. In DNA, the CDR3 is TGTGCCAGCAGGTCAGCAGGAGCCCCAATGAACACTGAAGCTTTCTTT. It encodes CASRSAGAPMNTEAFF.